This T cell receptor beta chain stems from a study of regulatory T cells in long-lasting Graves disease. Looking at the study overall: Freshly diagnosed Graves' patients had used antithyroid drugs for under 3 months.

Ten or more counts support this clonotype. Its antigen remains unknown. Time point given: newly diagnosed GD, antithyroid drugs for less than 3 months. The TCR library was made from RNA that had been extracted from PBMCs in TRIzol. This CDR3 region has 17 residues. Germline lookup yields CDR1 SGHTA and CDR2 FQGNSA. Deletions cut 2 bases from V and 0 bases from J, with 13 bases between. Sequencing libraries for TCR beta were prepared with iRepertoire HTBI primers and Arm-PCR of CDR3 regions. TCRdb ran MiXCR on the multiplex PCR reads and lists one entry per CDR3 protein. The sample shows approximately 400,000 distinct CDR3 sequences, roughly a sixth of them seen only once. Study-wide results and limits: TRBV28 was favored in persistent disease, as were TRBJ1-2 and TRBJ2-5.

The genes are TRBV7-2 and TRBJ1-4; D may be TRBD1 (5 bases). The sequencing used peripheral blood mononuclear cells (PBMCs), collected at new diagnosis, from a patient treated with antithyroid drugs. This receptor was obtained from a female donor with Graves disease. The CDR3 DNA is TGTGCCAGCAGCTTACGGCCAGGGAAGGCAACTAATGAAAAACTGTTTTTT. It is translated as CASSLRPGKATNEKLFF.